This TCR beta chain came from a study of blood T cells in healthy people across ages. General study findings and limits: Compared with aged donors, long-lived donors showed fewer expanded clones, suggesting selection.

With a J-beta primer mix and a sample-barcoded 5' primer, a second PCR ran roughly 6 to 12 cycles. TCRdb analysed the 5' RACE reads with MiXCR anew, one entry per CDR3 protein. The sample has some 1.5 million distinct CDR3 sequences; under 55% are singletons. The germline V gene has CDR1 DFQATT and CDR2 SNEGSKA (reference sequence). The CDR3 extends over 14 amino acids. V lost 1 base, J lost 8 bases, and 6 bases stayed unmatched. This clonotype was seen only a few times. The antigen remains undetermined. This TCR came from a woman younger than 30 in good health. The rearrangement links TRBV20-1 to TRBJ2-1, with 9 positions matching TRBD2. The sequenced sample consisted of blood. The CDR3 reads CSARVTSGGYEQFF. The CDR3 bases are TGCAGTGCTAGAGTGACTAGCGGAGGTTATGAGCAGTTCTTC.